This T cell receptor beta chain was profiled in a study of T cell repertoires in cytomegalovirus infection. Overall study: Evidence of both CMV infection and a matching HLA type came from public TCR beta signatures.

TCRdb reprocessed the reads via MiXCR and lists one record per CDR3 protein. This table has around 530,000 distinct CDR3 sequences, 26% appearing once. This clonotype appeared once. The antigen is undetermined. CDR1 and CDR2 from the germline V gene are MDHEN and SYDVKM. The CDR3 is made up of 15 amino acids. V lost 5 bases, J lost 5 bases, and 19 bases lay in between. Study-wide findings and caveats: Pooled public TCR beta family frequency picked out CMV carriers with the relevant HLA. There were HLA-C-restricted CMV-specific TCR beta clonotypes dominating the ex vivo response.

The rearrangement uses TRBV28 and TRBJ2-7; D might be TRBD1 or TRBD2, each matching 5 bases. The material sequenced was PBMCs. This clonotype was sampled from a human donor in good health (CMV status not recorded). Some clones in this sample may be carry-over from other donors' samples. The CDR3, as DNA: TGTGCCAGCAGTACCCCCGGGACCCCCGCGGACGAGCAGTACTTC. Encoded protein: CASSTPGTPADEQYF.